These 30 T cell receptor beta chains originate from one sample sequenced in a study of early T cells in non-severe SARS-CoV-2 infection. TCRdb used MiXCR to reprocess the 5' RACE reads, holding one entry per CDR3 protein. The repertoire consists of about 59,000 distinct CDR3 sequences, with around 14% occurring once and the leading ten covering about a tenth. Source: whole blood, taken at baseline. The origin of the receptors is an adult who was a healthcare worker with PCR-confirmed SARS-CoV-2 infection or an uninfected control (not recorded which).

This sequence joins TRBV6-5 and TRBJ1-4, with a possible D match to TRBD1 (6 bases). Germline CDR1 and CDR2: MNHEY and SVGAGI. Deletions cut 5 bases from V and 8 bases from J, with 18 bases between. CDR3 length equals 15 residues. CDR3 DNA: TGTGCCAGCAGTCCTCGGACAGAGCAAGGGGAAAAACTGTTTTTT. Amino acids: CASSPRTEQGEKLFF.

This clonotype occurred a few times. The rearrangement uses TRBV5-1 and TRBJ1-1; a possible D gene is TRBD1 (6 bases). From germline, CDR1 is SGHRS and CDR2 YFSETQ. The CDR3 has 16 amino acids. V lost 4 bases to trimming and J lost 0 bases, with 16 bases between them. CDR3 nucleotides: TGCGCCAGCAGCCTTCGAGGGGGTAACATGAACACTGAAGCTTTCTTT. Translation: CASSLRGGNMNTEAFF.

This clonotype was seen a handful of times. This rearrangement joins TRBV24-1 to TRBJ2-2, with D tentatively TRBD1 or TRBD2 (5 bases each). Trimming stripped 5 bases from V and 4 bases from J, with 10 bases between. CDR1 is KGHDR and CDR2 is SFDVKD in the germline V gene. The CDR3 is 14 amino acids. CDR3 amino acids: CATSGQGATGELFF. CDR3 sequence (DNA): TGTGCCACCAGTGGCCAGGGAGCCACCGGGGAGCTGTTTTTT.

This clonotype was counted many times. V is TRBV20-1 and J is TRBJ2-7; the D is unclear. CDR3 length: 13 residues. V lost 0 bases to trimming and J lost 2 bases, with 8 bases between them. Per the germline V gene, CDR1 is DFQATT and CDR2 is SNEGSKA (reference sequence). The CDR3 sequence is CSARDPLAYEQYF. In nucleotides, the CDR3 is TGCAGTGCTAGAGATCCCCTAGCCTACGAGCAGTACTTC.

This clonotype was counted between two and nine times. The chain couples TRBV6-4 to TRBJ2-3, with 8 nucleotides matching TRBD2. The CDR3 has 15 residues. V gave up 0 bases and J gave up 2 bases; unmatched junction bases: 1. CDR1 is MRHNA, CDR2 SNTAGT, per germline. The CDR3 spells CASSDSGRATDTQYF. As DNA, the CDR3 is TGTGCCAGCAGTGACTCCGGGAGGGCCACAGATACGCAGTATTTT.

At least ten counts were recorded for this clonotype. The genes are TRBV19 and TRBJ1-2; D is uncertain. The CDR3 has 12 residues. Germline loops: CDR1 LNHDA, CDR2 SQIVND (reference sequence). Deletions cut 2 bases from V and 4 bases from J, with 5 bases between. The CDR3 loop is CASSIFLYGYTF. The DNA of the CDR3 is TGTGCCAGTAGTATATTCCTCTATGGCTACACCTTC.

The chain uses TRBV30 and TRBJ2-5, with D perhaps being TRBD1 or TRBD2 (5 bases each). The CDR3 has 13 residues. Germline CDR1 GTSNPN, CDR2 SVGIG (reference sequence). V shed 7 bases and J shed 1 base, with 13 bases lying between them. CDR3 nucleotide sequence: TGTGCCTTGGGACCGAATAGCCAAGAGACCCAGTACTTC. It is translated as CALGPNSQETQYF.

This clonotype was seen a few times. This rearrangement joins TRBV5-5 to TRBJ2-3; 7 positions match TRBD1. Germline loops: CDR1 SGHKS, CDR2 YYEKEE (reference sequence). The CDR3 loop spans 13 amino acids. After removal of 9 bases from V and 2 bases from J, the junction contained 6 bases not matched to a gene. The CDR3 reads CATSGGYTDTQYF. CDR3 DNA sequence: TGTGCCACGTCAGGGGGATACACAGATACGCAGTATTTT.

Only a few counts were recorded for this clonotype. CDR3 residues: CASSPGTALETQYF. Here the CDR3 DNA reads TGTGCCAGCAGCCCTGGGACAGCCCTAGAGACCCAGTACTTC. V is TRBV28 and J is TRBJ2-5; 7 nucleotides match TRBD1. Germline V gives CDR1 MDHEN, CDR2 SYDVKM. This CDR3 spans 14 amino acids. Losses at the gene ends were 6 bases for V and 4 bases for J; bases not matched to a gene: 8.

This clonotype was observed a handful of times. The chain recombines TRBV7-2 with TRBJ2-7; D is possibly TRBD1 (6 bases). The germline CDR1 and CDR2 sequences are SGHTA and FQGNSA. The CDR3 has 15 amino acids. V shed 5 bases and J shed 1 base, with 15 bases lying between them. CDR3 in DNA: TGTGCCAGCAGCGGCCGGACAGCTGAATCCTACGAGCAGTACTTC. It codes for CASSGRTAESYEQYF.

This clonotype was counted ten times or more. This chain uses TRBV2 with TRBJ1-5; TRBD1 aligns across 9 bases. V lost 6 bases and J lost 7; bases outside the gene matches: 7. The CDR3 loop spans 14 amino acids. Looked up from germline, CDR1 is SNHLY and CDR2 is FYNNEI. CDR3: CASSVTGGGQPQHF. The CDR3 nucleotides are TGTGCCAGCAGCGTTACAGGGGGCGGCCAGCCCCAGCATTTT.

This clonotype was observed a few times. This rearrangement joins TRBV29-1 to TRBJ2-7; 12 bases are a match to TRBD2. Trimming at V came to 7 bases and at J to 9 bases, leaving 16 bases not matched to a gene. The CDR3 consists of 15 residues. From germline, CDR1 is SQVTM and CDR2 ANQGSEA. The CDR3 region has the DNA TGCAGCGCTTTCGCTCGACTAGCGGGAGTTTTGGCGCAGTACTTC. It yields the protein CSAFARLAGVLAQYF.

This clonotype was detected many times. The chain couples TRBV25-1 to TRBJ2-7; D might be TRBD2 (5 bases). Trimming removed 6 bases from V and 2 bases from J, with 8 bases in between. The CDR3 length is 12 residues. The germline V gene encodes CDR1 MGHDK and CDR2 SYGVNS. The CDR3 protein is CASSGVTYEQYF. The CDR3 region has the DNA TGTGCCAGCAGCGGGGTCACCTACGAGCAGTACTTC.

J is TRBJ2-1 and V is TRBV6-1; no clear D. Looked up from germline, CDR1 is MNHNS and CDR2 is SASEGT. This CDR3 has 14 residues. V lost 6 bases and J 6 bases, leaving 15 bases between the germline ends. DNA for the CDR3: TGTGCCAGCAGCCCTAGGGCGTCTATCAATGAGCAGTTCTTC. Protein product: CASSPRASINEQFF.

A few counts support this clonotype. This chain uses TRBV5-1 with TRBJ1-3; D is undetermined. Germline V CDR1 and CDR2: SGHRS, YFSETQ. The CDR3 length is 14 residues. The V and J ends lost 7 bases and 4 bases respectively, with 15 bases between them. The CDR3 DNA is TGCGCCAGCGGTAAAGGGCTCGAAGGAAACACCATATATTTT. Encoded protein: CASGKGLEGNTIYF.

This clonotype was seen only a few times. This chain uses TRBV3-1 with TRBJ1-1; the D is unclear. The V and J ends lost 3 bases and 4 bases respectively, with 9 bases between them. The germline V gene has CDR1 LGHDT and CDR2 YNNKEL (reference sequence). The CDR3 covers 13 residues. The CDR3 region is CASSHPRATEAFF. The CDR3 bases are TGTGCCAGCAGCCATCCGAGGGCCACTGAAGCTTTCTTT. Full variable domain (remainder filled in from reference TRBV3-1 and TRBJ1-1): DTAVSQTPKYLVTQMGNDKSIKCEQNLGHDTMYWYKQDSKKFLKIMFSYNNKELIINETVPNRFSPKSPDKAHLNLHINSLELGDSAVYFCASSHPRATEAFFGQGTRLTVV.

The sample holds a few counts of this clonotype. The chain carries TRBV7-6 and TRBJ1-1; 7 nucleotides match TRBD1. Looked up from germline, CDR1 is SGHVS and CDR2 is FNYEAQ. This CDR3 spans 14 amino acids. Germline trimming cut 1 base from V and 5 bases from J; bases unmatched to any gene: 4. The CDR3 region has the DNA TGTGCCAGCAGCTTAGGACAGGGAACAACTGAAGCTTTCTTT. Amino acids: CASSLGQGTTEAFF.

DNA of the CDR3: TGTGCCAGCAGCTTTATGGGGGGTCGACTAGCCCACAATGAGCAGTTCTTC. Protein sequence: CASSFMGGRLAHNEQFF. The V and J genes are TRBV11-2 and TRBJ2-1; 7 bases fit TRBD2. The CDR3 sequence is 17 residues long. Germline V gene sequence: CDR1 SGHAT, CDR2 FQNNGV. V gave up 3 bases and J gave up 5 bases; unmatched junction bases: 13.

This clonotype was found a few times. The gene calls are TRBV4-3 and TRBJ2-7; D possibly corresponds to TRBD2 (6 bases). CDR1 and CDR2 from the germline V gene are LGHNA and YSLEER. Trimming took off 4 bases at V and 3 bases at J, with 13 bases between the two ends. The CDR3 has 14 amino acids. In DNA form, the CDR3 reads TGCGCCAGCAGCCTCGGCCAGGGAGGCTACGAGCAGTACTTC. Protein product: CASSLGQGGYEQYF.

This clonotype was found many times. This sequence joins TRBV27 and TRBJ1-6; D is uncertain. The CDR3 is 16 residues long. Germline V gene lookup returns CDR1 MNHEY and CDR2 SMNVEV (reference sequence). Trimming stripped 3 bases from V and 0 bases from J, with 9 bases between. The CDR3 region has the DNA TGTGCCAGCAGTTTTAAGGCAAGCTCCTATAATTCACCCCTCCACTTT. Translating gives CASSFKASSYNSPLHF.

The gene calls are TRBV6-1 and TRBJ2-7; 8 bases line up with TRBD1. Germline assignment: CDR1 MNHNS and CDR2 SASEGT. The CDR3 runs to 14 residues. Trimming at V came to 1 base and at J to 7 bases, leaving 6 bases not matched to a gene. The CDR3 region is CASSEGTGTEEQYF. The CDR3 DNA follows: TGTGCCAGCAGTGAAGGGACAGGGACTGAGGAGCAGTACTTC.

In this sample, this clonotype turned up many times. The rearrangement joins TRBV11-2 to TRBJ1-1, with TRBD1 matching 12 bases. After removal of 4 bases from V and 5 bases from J, the junction contained 5 bases not matched to a gene. There are 15 residues in the CDR3. Germline V gives CDR1 SGHAT, CDR2 FQNNGV. The CDR3 DNA is TGTGCCAGCAGCTCGGGACAGGGGGCCGCGACTGAAGCTTTCTTT. Protein: CASSSGQGAATEAFF.

This clonotype was recorded many times. Here the CDR3 reads CASSLGRQASYEQYF. The CDR3 region has the DNA TGTGCCAGCAGCTTAGGGAGACAGGCCTCCTACGAGCAGTACTTC. The chain joins TRBV7-2 to TRBJ2-7; the D gene is possibly TRBD1 (6 bases). CDR3 length: 15 amino acids. V shed 1 base and J shed 0 bases, with 10 bases lying between them. CDR1 and CDR2 from the germline V gene are SGHTA and FQGNSA.

The J gene is TRBJ2-3, the V gene TRBV11-2; 12 positions match TRBD2. From germline, CDR1 is SGHAT and CDR2 FQNNGV. V lost 7 bases to trimming and J lost 2 bases; unmatched junction nucleotides: 13. The CDR3 consists of 18 residues. The CDR3 region has the DNA TGTGCCAGCACCTTGACGGTCGGACTAGCGGGGTCCACAGATACGCAGTATTTT. Protein: CASTLTVGLAGSTDTQYF.

The genes are TRBV11-2 and TRBJ1-1; D not resolved. Deletions cut 5 bases from V and 10 bases from J, with 8 bases between. The CDR3 consists of 10 residues. The V gene's germline CDR1 is SGHAT and CDR2 FQNNGV. The CDR3 DNA sequence: TGTGCCAGCAGCCAGTCTGGAGCTTTCTTT. Amino acid sequence: CASSQSGAFF.

The CDR3 DNA sequence: TGTGCCAGCAGCTTGGAAGCGGGGGCCCCTTACAATGAGCAGTTCTTC. It is translated as CASSLEAGAPYNEQFF. The chain has TRBV7-6 and TRBJ2-1, with TRBD2 matching over 8 bases. CDR1 and CDR2 (germline): SGHVS, FNYEAQ. Trimming took 3 bases from V and 4 from J; bases not matched to a gene: 8. This CDR3 has 16 residues.

This chain links TRBV11-3 with TRBJ1-2; D remains ambiguous. Germline V gene lookup returns CDR1 SGHNT and CDR2 YENEEA. The ends were cut back, 5 bases at V and 0 bases at J, with 10 bases in the middle. The CDR3 length is 14 residues. The CDR3 DNA sequence: TGTGCCAGCAGCCCGCGGAACTCTAACTATGGCTACACCTTC. This sequence encodes CASSPRNSNYGYTF.

J is TRBJ1-2 and V is TRBV28; D remains ambiguous. Germline assignment: CDR1 MDHEN and CDR2 SYDVKM. V was cut by 2 bases and J by 4 bases, with 5 bases left in between. This CDR3 region has 12 residues. The CDR3 coding sequence is TGTGCCAGCAGTTTACAGTTCTATGGCTACACCTTC. Its translation is CASSLQFYGYTF.

This clonotype appeared many times. The J gene is TRBJ2-3, the V gene TRBV11-3; D is uncertain. The CDR3 runs 12 residues. CDR1 SGHNT and CDR2 YENEEA come from the germline V gene. Trimming took off 5 bases at V and 1 base at J, with 4 bases between the two ends. The CDR3 DNA follows: TGTGCCAGCAGCGAGGGCACAGATACGCAGTATTTT. Amino acid sequence: CASSEGTDTQYF. Full variable domain (outside the CDR3, taken from reference TRBV11-3 and TRBJ2-3): EAGVVQSPRYKIIEKKQPVAFWCNPISGHNTLYWYLQNLGQGPELLIRYENEEAVDDSQLPKDRFSAERLKGVDSTLKIQPAELGDSAVYLCASSEGTDTQYFGPGTRLTVL.

This clonotype was recorded a few times. The gene calls are TRBV6-5 and TRBJ2-7; possibly TRBD2 for D (5 bases). The germline V gene encodes CDR1 MNHEY and CDR2 SVGAGI. The CDR3 has 14 amino acids. V dropped 5 bases and J dropped 2 bases, with 13 bases sitting between them. Here the CDR3 DNA reads TGTGCCAGCAGTAACCGGGAATCGACCTACGAGCAGTACTTC. Protein product: CASSNRESTYEQYF.